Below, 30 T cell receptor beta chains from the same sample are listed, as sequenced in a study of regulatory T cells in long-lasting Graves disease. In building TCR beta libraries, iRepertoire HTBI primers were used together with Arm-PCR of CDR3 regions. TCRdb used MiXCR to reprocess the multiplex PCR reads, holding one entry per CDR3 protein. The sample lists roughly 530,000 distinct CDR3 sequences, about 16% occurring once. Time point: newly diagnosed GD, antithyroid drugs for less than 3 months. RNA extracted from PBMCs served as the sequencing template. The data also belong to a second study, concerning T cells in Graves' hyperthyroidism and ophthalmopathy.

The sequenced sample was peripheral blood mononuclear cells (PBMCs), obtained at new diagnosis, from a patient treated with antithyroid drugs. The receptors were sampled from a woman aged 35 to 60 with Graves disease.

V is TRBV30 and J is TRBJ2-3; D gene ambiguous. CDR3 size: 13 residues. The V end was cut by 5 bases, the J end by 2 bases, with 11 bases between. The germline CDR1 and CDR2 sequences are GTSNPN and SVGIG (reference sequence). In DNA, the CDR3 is TGTGCCTGGTACGACGACTTCACAGATACGCAGTATTTT. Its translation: CAWYDDFTDTQYF.

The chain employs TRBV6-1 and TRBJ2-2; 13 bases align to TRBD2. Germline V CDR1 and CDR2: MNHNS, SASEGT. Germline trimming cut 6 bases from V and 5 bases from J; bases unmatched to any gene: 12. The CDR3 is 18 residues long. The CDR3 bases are TGTGCCAGCAGAGTTAAACTAGCGGGGGGGCCCCGGACCGGGGAGCTGTTTTTT. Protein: CASRVKLAGGPRTGELFF.

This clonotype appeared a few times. The CDR3 DNA is TGTGCCTGGAGTCTCGGGACTAGCGACTACAATGAGCAGTTCTTC. It encodes CAWSLGTSDYNEQFF. The rearrangement links TRBV30 to TRBJ2-1, with TRBD2 matching over 10 bases. J was trimmed by 3 bases and V by 2 bases; bases with no gene match: 4. Germline V gene sequence: CDR1 GTSNPN, CDR2 SVGIG (reference sequence). This CDR3 comprises 15 residues.

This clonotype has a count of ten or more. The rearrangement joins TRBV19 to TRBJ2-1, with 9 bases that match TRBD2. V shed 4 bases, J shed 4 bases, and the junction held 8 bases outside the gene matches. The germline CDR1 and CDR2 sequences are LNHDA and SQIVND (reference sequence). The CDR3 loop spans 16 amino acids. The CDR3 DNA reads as TGTGCCAGTAGTACATTCACTAGCGGGCCTTACAATGAGCAGTTCTTC. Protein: CASSTFTSGPYNEQFF.

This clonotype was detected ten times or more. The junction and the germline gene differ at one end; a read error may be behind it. The CDR3 region is CASSLRAGTDTQYF. The CDR3 nucleotides are TGTGCCAGCAGCCTCAGGGCAGGCACAGATACGCAGTATTTT. The rearrangement uses TRBV5-1 and TRBJ2-3; possibly TRBD1 for D (5 bases). Germline CDR1 is SGHRS and CDR2 is YFSETQ. The CDR3 extends over 14 amino acids.

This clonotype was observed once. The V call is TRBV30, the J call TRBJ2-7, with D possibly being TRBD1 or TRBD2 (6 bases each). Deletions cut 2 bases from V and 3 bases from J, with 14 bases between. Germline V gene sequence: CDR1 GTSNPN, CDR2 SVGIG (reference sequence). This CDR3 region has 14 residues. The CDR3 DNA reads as TGTGCCTGGAGTTTCGGGGGCGAAAGCTACGAGCAGTACTTC. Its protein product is CAWSFGGESYEQYF.

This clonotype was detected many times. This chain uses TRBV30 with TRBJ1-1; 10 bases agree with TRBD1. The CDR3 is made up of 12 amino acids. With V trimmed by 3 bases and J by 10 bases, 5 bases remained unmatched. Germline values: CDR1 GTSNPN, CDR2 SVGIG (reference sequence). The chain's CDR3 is CAWSPGQGGAFF. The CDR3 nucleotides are TGTGCCTGGAGCCCTGGACAGGGGGGAGCTTTCTTT. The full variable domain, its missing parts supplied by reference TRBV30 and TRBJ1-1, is SQTIHQWPATLVQPVGSPLSLECTVEGTSNPNLYWYRQAAGRGLQLLFYSVGIGQISSEVPQNLSASRPQDRQFILSSKKLLLSDSGFYLCAWSPGQGGAFFGQGTRLTVV.

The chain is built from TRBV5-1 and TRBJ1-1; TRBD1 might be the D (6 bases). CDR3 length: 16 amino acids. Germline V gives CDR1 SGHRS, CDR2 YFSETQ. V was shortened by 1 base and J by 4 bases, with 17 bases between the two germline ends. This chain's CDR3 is CASSLTPHEGGTEAFF. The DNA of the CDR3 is TGCGCCAGCAGCTTGACCCCTCACGAGGGGGGCACTGAAGCTTTCTTT.

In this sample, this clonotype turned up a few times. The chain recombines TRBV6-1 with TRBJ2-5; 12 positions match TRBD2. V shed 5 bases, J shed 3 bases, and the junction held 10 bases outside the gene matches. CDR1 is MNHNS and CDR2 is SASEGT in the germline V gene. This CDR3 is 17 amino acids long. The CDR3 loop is CASSTGPRTSGEETQYF. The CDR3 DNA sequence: TGTGCCAGCAGTACAGGCCCCCGGACTAGCGGGGAAGAGACCCAGTACTTC.

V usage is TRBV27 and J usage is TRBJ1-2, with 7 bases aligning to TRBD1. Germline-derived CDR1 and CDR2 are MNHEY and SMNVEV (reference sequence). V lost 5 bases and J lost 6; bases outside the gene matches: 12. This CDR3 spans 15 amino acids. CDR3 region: CASSETGAPSHGYTF. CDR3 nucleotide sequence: TGTGCCAGCAGTGAAACAGGGGCCCCCTCACATGGCTACACCTTC.

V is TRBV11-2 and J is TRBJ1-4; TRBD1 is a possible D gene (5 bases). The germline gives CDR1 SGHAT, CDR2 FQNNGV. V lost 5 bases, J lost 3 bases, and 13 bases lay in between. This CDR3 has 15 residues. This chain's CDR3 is CASSLSGTANEKLFF. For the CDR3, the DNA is TGTGCCAGCAGCCTTTCCGGGACGGCTAATGAAAAACTGTTTTTT.

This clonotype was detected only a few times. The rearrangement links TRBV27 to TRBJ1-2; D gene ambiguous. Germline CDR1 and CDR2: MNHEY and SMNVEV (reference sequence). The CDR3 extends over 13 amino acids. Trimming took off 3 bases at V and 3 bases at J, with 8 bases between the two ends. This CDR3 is CASSFSPHYGYTF. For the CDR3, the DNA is TGTGCCAGCAGTTTCTCCCCCCACTATGGCTACACCTTC.

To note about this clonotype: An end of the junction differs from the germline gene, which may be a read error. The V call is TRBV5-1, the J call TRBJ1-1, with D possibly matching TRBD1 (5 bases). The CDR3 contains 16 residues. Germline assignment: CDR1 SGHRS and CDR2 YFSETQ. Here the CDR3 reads CASSLSAGIGNTEASF. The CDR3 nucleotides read TGCGCCAGCAGCTTGTCGGCAGGGATAGGGAACACTGAAGCTTCCTTT.

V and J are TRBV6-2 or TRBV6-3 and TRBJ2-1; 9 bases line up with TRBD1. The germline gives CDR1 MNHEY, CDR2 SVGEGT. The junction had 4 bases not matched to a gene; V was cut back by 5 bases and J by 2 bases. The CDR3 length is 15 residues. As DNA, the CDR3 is TGTGCCAGCAGTGGCTGGGACAGGGCCTACAATGAGCAGTTCTTC. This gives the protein CASSGWDRAYNEQFF.

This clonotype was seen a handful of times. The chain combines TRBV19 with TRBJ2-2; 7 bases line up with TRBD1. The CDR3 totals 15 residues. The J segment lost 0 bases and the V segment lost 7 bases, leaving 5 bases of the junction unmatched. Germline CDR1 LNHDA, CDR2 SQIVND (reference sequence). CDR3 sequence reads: CASTFGTANTGELFF. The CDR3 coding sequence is TGTGCCAGTACTTTCGGGACAGCGAACACCGGGGAGCTGTTTTTT.

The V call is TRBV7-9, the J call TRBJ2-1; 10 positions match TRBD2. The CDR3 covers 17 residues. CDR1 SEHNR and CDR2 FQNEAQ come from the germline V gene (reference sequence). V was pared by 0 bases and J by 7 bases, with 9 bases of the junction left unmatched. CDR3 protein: CASSLAKERGGTNEQFF. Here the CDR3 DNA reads TGTGCCAGCAGCTTAGCGAAAGAGCGGGGGGGCACAAATGAGCAGTTCTTC.

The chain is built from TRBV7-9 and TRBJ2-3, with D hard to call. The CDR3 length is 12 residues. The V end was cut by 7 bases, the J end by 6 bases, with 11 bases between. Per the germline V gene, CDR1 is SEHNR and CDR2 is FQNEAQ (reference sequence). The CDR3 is CASTTRDDTQYF. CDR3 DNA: TGTGCCAGCACAACCCGAGATGATACGCAGTATTTT. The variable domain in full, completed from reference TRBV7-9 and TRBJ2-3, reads DTGVSQNPRHKITKRGQNVTFRCDPISEHNRLYWYRQTLGQGPEFLTYFQNEAQLEKSRLLSDRFSAERPKGSFSTLEIQRTEQGDSAMYLCASTTRDDTQYFGPGTRLTVL.

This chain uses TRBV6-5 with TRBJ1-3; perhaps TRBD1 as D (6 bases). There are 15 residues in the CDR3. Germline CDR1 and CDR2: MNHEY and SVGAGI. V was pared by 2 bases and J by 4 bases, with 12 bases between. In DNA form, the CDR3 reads TGTGCCAGCAGTTACATGTCAGGGGACGGAAACACCATATATTTT. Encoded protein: CASSYMSGDGNTIYF.

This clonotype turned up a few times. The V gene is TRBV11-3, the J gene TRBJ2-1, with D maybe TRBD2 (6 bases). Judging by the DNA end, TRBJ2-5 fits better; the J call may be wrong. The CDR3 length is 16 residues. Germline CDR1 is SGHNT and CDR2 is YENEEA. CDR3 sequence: CASSFWGDGYLETQYF. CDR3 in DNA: TGTGCCAGCAGCTTTTGGGGGGACGGTTATTTGGAGACCCAGTACTTC.

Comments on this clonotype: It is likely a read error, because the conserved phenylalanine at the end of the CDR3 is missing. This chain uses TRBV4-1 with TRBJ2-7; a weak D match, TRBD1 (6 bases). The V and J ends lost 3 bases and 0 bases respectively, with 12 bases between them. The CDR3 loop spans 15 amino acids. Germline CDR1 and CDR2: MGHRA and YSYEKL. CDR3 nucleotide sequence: TGCGCCAGCAGCCAGAGTGGACAGCTCTCCTACGAGCAGTACTCC. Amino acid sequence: CASSQSGQLSYEQYS.

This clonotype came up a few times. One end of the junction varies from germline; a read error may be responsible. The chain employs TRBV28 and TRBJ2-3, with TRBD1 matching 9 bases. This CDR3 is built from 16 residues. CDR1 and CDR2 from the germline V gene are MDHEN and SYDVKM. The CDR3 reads CASSQPGTGRPDAQYF. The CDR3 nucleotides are TGTGCCAGCAGTCAACCCGGGACAGGGAGGCCAGATGCGCAGTATTTT.

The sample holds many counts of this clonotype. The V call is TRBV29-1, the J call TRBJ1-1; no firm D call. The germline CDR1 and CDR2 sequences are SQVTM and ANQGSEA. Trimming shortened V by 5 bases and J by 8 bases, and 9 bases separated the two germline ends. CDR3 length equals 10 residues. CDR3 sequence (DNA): TGCAGCGTTTTATTGGGGGAAGCTTTCTTT. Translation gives CSVLLGEAFF.

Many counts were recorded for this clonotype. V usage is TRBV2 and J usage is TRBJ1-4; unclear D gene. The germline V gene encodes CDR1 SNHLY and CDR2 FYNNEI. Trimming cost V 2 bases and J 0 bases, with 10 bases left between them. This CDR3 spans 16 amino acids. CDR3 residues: CASSEIGGTTNEKLFF. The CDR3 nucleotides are TGTGCCAGCAGTGAAATAGGAGGGACAACTAATGAAAAACTGTTTTTT. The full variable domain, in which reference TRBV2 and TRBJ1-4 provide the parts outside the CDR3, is EPEVTQTPSHQVTQMGQEVILRCVPISNHLYFYWYRQILGQKVEFLVSFYNNEISEKSEIFDDQFSVERPDGSNFTLKIRSTKLEDSAMYFCASSEIGGTTNEKLFFGSGTQLSVL.

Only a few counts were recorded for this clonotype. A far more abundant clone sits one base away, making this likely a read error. The CDR3 is CASSFAGNRETQFF. The CDR3 DNA is TGTGCCAGCAGTTTTGCGGGAAATCGGGAGACCCAGTTCTTC. This chain links TRBV28 with TRBJ2-1; a weak D match, TRBD2 (6 bases). Germline V gene data show CDR1 as MDHEN and CDR2 as SYDVKM. Trimming shortened V by 3 bases and J by 13 bases, and 19 bases separated the two germline ends. The CDR3 sequence is 14 residues long.

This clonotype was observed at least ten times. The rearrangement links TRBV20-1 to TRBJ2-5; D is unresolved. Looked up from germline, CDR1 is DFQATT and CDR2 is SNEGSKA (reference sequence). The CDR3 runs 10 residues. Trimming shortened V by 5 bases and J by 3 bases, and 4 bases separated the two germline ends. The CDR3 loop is CSALEETQYF. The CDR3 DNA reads TGCAGTGCTTTAGAAGAGACCCAGTACTTC.

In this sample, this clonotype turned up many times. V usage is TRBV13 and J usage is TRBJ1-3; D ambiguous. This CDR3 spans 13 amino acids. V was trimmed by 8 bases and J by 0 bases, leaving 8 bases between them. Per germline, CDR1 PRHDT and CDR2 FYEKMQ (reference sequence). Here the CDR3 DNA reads TGTGCCAGCTCACCTTTCTCTGGAAACACCATATATTTT. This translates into CASSPFSGNTIYF.

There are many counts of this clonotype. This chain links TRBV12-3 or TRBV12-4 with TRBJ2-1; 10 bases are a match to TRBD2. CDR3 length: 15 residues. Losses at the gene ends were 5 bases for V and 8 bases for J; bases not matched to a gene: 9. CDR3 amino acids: CASSLQRGGLDEQFF. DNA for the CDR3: TGTGCCAGCAGTCTCCAGCGGGGGGGCCTTGATGAGCAGTTCTTC.

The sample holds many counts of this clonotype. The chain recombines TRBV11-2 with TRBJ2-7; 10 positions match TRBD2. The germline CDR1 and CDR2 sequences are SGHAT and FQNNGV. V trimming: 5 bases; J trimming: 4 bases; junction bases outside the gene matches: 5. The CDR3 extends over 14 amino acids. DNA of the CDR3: TGTGCCAGCAGCATGACTAGCGGGTCATACGAGCAGTACTTC. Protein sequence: CASSMTSGSYEQYF.

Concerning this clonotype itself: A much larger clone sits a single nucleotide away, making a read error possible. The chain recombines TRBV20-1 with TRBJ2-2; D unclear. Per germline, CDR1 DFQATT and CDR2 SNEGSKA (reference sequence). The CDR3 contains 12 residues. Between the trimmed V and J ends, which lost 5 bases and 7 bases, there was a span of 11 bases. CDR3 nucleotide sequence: TGCAGTGCTTCGCTGGATAGCGGGGAGCTGTTTTTT. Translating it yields CSASLDSGELFF.

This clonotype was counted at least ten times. CDR3 coding DNA: TGTGCCAGCAGCTTCGGCAGGGCAGAGAACACTGAAGCTTTCTTT. This sequence encodes CASSFGRAENTEAFF. The genes are TRBV11-2 and TRBJ1-1; D perhaps matches TRBD1 (5 bases). This CDR3 spans 15 amino acids. V gave up 3 bases and J gave up 1 base, with 12 bases separating them. In germline, CDR1 is SGHAT, CDR2 FQNNGV.